This TCR beta chain was sequenced in a study of control samples from healthy donors and cancer patients. CDR1 and CDR2 from the germline V gene are MNHNY and SVGAGI (reference sequence). J lost 0 bases, V lost 5 bases, and 15 bases had no gene match. The CDR3 sequence is 18 residues long. Clones were sequenced by immunoSEQ multiplex PCR, and TCRdb holds only the in-frame ones, with some missing. This table holds approximately 130,000 clones, 80% to 90% found once. The V call is TRBV6-6, the J call TRBJ1-2, with 7 bases fitting TRBD1. Source material: blood. The clonotype comes from a man between 60 and 75 years old in good health. For the CDR3, the DNA is TGTGCCAGCAGTCCCCTAATGGGACAGCCAAAATCTAACTATGGCTACACCTTC. Protein: CASSPLMGQPKSNYGYTF.